The source of this T cell receptor beta chain is a study of CD8 T cells in ankylosing spondylitis (dated by TCRdb to the late 2010s). Turning to the overall study: T cell receptor beta repertoires were profiled in healthy donors and ankylosing spondylitis patients so that disease-linked TCR variants could be found. The full study cohort comprised 25 ankylosing spondylitis patients and 85 to 120 healthy donors. Peripheral blood samples were taken, and synovial fluid was additionally collected from ankylosing spondylitis patients.

Synovial fluid samples were paired with blood samples taken from the same ankylosing spondylitis patients. Of note for this clonotype: What this receptor recognizes is not known. No much larger clonotype is one base removed from it; base qualities were not supplied.

At the junction V is shortened by 3 bases and J by 6 bases; bases outside the gene matches: 2. The CDR3 spans 11 residues, from the cysteine through the phenylalanine. Just the 33-base CDR3 DNA is kept, in frame starting at base 1. Taken from the germline V gene (reference sequence), the CDR1 and CDR2 loops are DFQATT and SNEGSKA. The instrument was an Illumina HiSeq 2500. Quantitative 5'-RACE with molecular barcodes was used to prepare TCR beta libraries. Per the original workflow: A new computational method, built on a probabilistic model of VDJ rearrangement, was used to identify disease-linked TCR variants. The public reads were reprocessed in TCRdb via fastp at Q25 and MiXCR, keeping in-frame beta chains. Each CDR3 protein gets just one entry, which takes the most common genes and DNA from the rows behind it. What appears here as the V and J calls and clone size reflects TCRdb's work, not the paper's. Here the sample has 120,000 to 150,000 distinct CDR3 sequences; 8% to 9% occur a single time. 7.3% of the sample comes from the top ten.

Results and caveats for the whole study, not just this receptor: Significant enrichment of the disease-linked clones was reported in matched synovial fluid samples from ankylosing spondylitis patients. Some motif variants were previously reported in synovial fluid and blood of reactive arthritis patients, suggesting common disease-initiation mechanisms. A TCR beta motif of about eight highly homologous amino acid variants appeared characteristic of blood from ankylosing spondylitis patients. In peripheral blood, the disease-linked clones were found at relatively low frequencies and had a CD8+ phenotype.

Rearrangement joined TRBV20-1 to TRBJ2-7; TRBD2 fits 7 bases in the junction. The sequence was obtained from a male donor with ankylosing spondylitis. The sample comprised synovial fluid, either unsorted or a sorted T cell fraction (not recorded which). The DNA sequence is as follows: TGCAGTGCTAGGTCGGGGGGCGAGCAGTACTTC. Its protein reads: CSARSGGEQYF.